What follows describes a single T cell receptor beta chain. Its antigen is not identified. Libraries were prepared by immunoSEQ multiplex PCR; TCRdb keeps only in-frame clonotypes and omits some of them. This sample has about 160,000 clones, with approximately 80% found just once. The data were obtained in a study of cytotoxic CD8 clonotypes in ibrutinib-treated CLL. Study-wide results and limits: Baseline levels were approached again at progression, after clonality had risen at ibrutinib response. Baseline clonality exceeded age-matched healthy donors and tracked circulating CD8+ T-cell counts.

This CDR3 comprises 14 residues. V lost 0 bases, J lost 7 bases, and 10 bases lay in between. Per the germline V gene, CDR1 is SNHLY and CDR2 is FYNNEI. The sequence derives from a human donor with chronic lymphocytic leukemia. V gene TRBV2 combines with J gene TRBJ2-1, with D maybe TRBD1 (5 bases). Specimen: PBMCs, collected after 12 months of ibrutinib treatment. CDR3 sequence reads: CASSEALAGNEQFF. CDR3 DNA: TGTGCCAGCAGTGAAGCGCTTGCAGGGAATGAGCAGTTCTTC.